The present T cell receptor beta chain was sequenced within a study of blood T cell repertoires in COVID-19. The overall study: Researchers got acute and convalescent COVID-19 samples from the United States, Italy and Spain. In each case, the material was cDNA or gDNA derived from T cells, B-cell-depleted T cells, or PBMCs.

V dropped 5 bases and J dropped 4; count of bases not matched to a gene: 9. The CDR3 sequence is 15 residues long. Germline lookup yields CDR1 MDHEN and CDR2 SYDVKM. Methods used by the authors: From reference gene primer amplification, estimates of nucleated cell counts were derived. Sequenced by immunoSEQ multiplex PCR; TCRdb stores in-frame clones only, minus some. Clonal size and the V and J genes are those of that table, whereas D and trimming came from the DNA. The table records about 180,000 clones, 70% to 90% of them present only once. The chain links TRBV28 to TRBJ2-7; 9 bases match TRBD1. The TCR comes from a man aged 50-59 years with active or convalescent COVID-19. The sample was peripheral blood. The CDR3 here is CASSTPGQGTYEQYF. The CDR3 bases are TGTGCCAGCAGTACCCCGGGACAGGGAACGTACGAGCAGTACTTC.